The T cell receptor beta chain under discussion was sequenced for a study of T cell clonotyping in hematopoietic cell transplantation. As for the study in general: Recipient samples before transplant were obtained post-cytoreduction. Study results and limitations: Few recipient clonotypes overlapped donors; over 97% were de novo at given depth. Pathologically expanded recipient clonotypes increased progressively from day 30 to day 180 as diversity fell.

Time point indicated: recipient sample about 28 days before transplant, after cytoreduction. Samples: about 28 days before transplant, then days 30, 100 and 180 after. Data came from immunoSEQ multiplex PCR; TCRdb stores just in-frame clones and leaves some out. Seen here are 25,000 to 30,000 clones, approximately 82% observed once, and the top ten hold about 1.8%. Comment on this clone: What it binds is unknown.

The CDR3 spans 11 residues. Germline-derived CDR1 and CDR2 are SGHRS and YFSETQ. V was trimmed by 3 bases and J by 2 bases, leaving 0 bases between them. The input for sequencing was peripheral blood mononuclear cells, taken before stem cell transplant. This sequence originates from a man in his forties with acute myeloid leukemia. Some clones in this sample may be carry-over from other donors' samples. This rearrangement joins TRBV5-1 to TRBJ1-3; D ambiguous. The CDR3 DNA reads as TGCGCCAGCAGCTCTGGAAACACCATATATTTT. It yields the protein CASSSGNTIYF.